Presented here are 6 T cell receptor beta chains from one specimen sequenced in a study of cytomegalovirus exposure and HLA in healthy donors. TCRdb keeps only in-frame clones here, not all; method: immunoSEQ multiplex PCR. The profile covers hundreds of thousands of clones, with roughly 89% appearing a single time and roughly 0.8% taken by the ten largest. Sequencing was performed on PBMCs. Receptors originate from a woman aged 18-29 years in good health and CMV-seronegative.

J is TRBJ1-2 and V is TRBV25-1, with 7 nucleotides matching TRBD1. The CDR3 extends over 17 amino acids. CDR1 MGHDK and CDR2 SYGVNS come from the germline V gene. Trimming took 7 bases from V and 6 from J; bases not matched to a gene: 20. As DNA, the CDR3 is TGTGCCAGCACCGACGGGACAGAGTCCCGGCCCCTCGATGGCTACACCTTC. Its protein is CASTDGTESRPLDGYTF.

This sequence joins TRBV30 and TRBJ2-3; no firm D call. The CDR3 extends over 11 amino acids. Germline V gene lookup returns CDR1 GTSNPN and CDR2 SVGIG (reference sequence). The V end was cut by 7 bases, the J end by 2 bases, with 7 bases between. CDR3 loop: CAYSTTDTQYF. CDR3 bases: TGTGCCTACTCAACCACAGATACGCAGTATTTT. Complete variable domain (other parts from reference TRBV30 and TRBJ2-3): SQTIHQWPATLVQPVGSPLSLECTVEGTSNPNLYWYRQAAGRGLQLLFYSVGIGQISSEVPQNLSASRPQDRQFILSSKKLLLSDSGFYLCAYSTTDTQYFGPGTRLTVL.

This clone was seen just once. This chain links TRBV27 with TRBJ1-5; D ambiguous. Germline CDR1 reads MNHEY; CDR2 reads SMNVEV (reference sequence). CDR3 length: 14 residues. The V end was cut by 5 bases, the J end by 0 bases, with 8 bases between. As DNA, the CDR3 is TGTGCCAGCAGTCCGGGTCCTAGCAATCAGCCCCAGCATTTT. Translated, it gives CASSPGPSNQPQHF.

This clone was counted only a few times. The CDR3 region has the DNA TGTGCCAGCAGTGATCGGGACAGGGGGCTTCCTGGCTACACCTTC. Protein sequence: CASSDRDRGLPGYTF. The rearrangement links TRBV6-1 to TRBJ1-2; 12 nucleotides match TRBD1. The CDR3 runs 15 residues. Germline V CDR1 and CDR2: MNHNS, SASEGT. The V segment lost 3 bases and the J segment 7 bases; nucleotides outside the gene matches: 6.

DNA for the CDR3: TGCGCCAGCTCCAGCTTGGTGACGGACAGGGGCTATGGCTACACCTTC. Translated: CASSSLVTDRGYGYTF. V gene TRBV5-1 combines with J gene TRBJ1-2; 9 bases line up with TRBD1. Germline V gene sequence: CDR1 SGHRS, CDR2 YFSETQ. CDR3 length equals 16 residues. J gave up 4 bases and V 7 bases, and 14 bases lay outside the gene matches.

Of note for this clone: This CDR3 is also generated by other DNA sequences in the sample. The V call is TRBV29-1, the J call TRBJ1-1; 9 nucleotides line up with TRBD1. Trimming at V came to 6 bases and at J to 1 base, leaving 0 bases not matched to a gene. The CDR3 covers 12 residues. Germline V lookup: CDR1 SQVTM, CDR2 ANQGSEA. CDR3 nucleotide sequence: TGCAGCGTGGACAGGGGGAACACTGAAGCTTTCTTT. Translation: CSVDRGNTEAFF.